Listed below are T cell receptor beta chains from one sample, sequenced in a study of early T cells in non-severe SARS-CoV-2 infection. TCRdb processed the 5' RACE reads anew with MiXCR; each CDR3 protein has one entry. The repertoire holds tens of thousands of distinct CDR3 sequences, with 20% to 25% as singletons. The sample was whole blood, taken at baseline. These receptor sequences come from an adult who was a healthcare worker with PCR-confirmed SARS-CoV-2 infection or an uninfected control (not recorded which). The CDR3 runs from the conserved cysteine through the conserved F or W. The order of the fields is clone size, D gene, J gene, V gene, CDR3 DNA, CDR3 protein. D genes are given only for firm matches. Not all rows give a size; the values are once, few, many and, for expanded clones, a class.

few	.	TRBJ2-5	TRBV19	TGTGCCAGTAGTATAGGCGGAGAAGAGACCCAGTACTTC	CASSIGGEETQYF
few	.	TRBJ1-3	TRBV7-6	TGTGCCAGCAGCTTACTATCTGGAAACACCATATATTTT	CASSLLSGNTIYF
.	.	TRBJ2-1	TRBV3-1	TGTGCCAGCAGCCGGATTCAGGGTTTCAAGTTCTTC	CASSRIQGFKFF
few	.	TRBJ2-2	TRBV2	TGTGCCAGCAGTGAAGAGGCTCCGGGAACCGGGGAGCTGTTTTTT	CASSEEAPGTGELFF
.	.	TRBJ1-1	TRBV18	TGTGCCAGCTCACTCACACAGGCGAACACTGAAGCTTTCTTT	CASSLTQANTEAFF
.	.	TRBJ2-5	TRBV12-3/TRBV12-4	TGTGCCAGCACCCCCGGGCCACTGGAGACCCAGTACTTC	CASTPGPLETQYF
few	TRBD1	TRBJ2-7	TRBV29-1	TGCAGCGCCGGGACAGGGCTCATGTACGAGCAGTACTTC	CSAGTGLMYEQYF
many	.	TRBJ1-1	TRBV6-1	TGTGCCAGCAGTGAAAGGACGGTGAAGACTGAAGCTTTCTTT	CASSERTVKTEAFF
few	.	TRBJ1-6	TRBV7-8	TGTGCCAGCAGCTTTTTCGCCTACGATAATTCACCCCTCCACTTT	CASSFFAYDNSPLHF
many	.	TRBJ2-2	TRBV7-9	TGTGCCAGCAGTCTCACCGGGGAGCTGTTTTTT	CASSLTGELFF
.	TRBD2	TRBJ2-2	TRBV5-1	TGCGCCAGCAGCTTCGGGGGACTAGCGTCCAACACCGGGGAGCTGTTTTTT	CASSFGGLASNTGELFF
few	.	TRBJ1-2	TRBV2	TGTGCCAGCAGTGAAGCGGGCAGGAGCGAGTGGTCTAACTATGGCTACACCTTC	CASSEAGRSEWSNYGYTF
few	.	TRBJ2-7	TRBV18	TGTGCCAGCTCACGTAGCGCTGAATCCGAGCAGTACTTC	CASSRSAESEQYF
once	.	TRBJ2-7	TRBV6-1	TGTGCCAGCAGTGAATCTCAGGGGGGGTACGAGCAGTACTTC	CASSESQGGYEQYF
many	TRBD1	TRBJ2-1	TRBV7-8	TGTGCCAGCAGCTTAATGAGAACAGGGGCTGAGCAGTTCTTC	CASSLMRTGAEQFF
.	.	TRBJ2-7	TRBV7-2	TGTGCCAGCAGCTTACCCGACGGATCCTACGAGCAGTACTTC	CASSLPDGSYEQYF
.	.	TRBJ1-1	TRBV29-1	TGCAGCGTTGAACGGGACATGAACACTGAAGCTTTCTTT	CSVERDMNTEAFF
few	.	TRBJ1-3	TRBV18	TGTGCCAGCTCACCGGGCCGCAATTCTGGAAACACCATATATTTT	CASSPGRNSGNTIYF
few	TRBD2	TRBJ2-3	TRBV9	TGTGCCAGCAGCGTTGTTGGCGGGGGAACAGATACGCAGTATTTT	CASSVVGGGTDTQYF
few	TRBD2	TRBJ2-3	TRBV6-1	TGTGCCAGCAAGGGACTAGCGGGGACCACAGATACGCAGTATTTT	CASKGLAGTTDTQYF
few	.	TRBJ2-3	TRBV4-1	TGCGCCAGCAGCATAAACCCCCGGGACCCTAGGGGCACAGATACGCAGTATTTT	CASSINPRDPRGTDTQYF
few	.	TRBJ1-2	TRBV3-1	TGTGCCAGCAGCCAAGTGCCTACCGGGACGGAGTATGGCTACACCTTC	CASSQVPTGTEYGYTF
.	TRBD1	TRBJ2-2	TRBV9	TGTGCCAGCAGCGCGGGTCAATTGGGGGACAGACCCACCGGGGAGCTGTTTTTT	CASSAGQLGDRPTGELFF
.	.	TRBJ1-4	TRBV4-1	TGCGCCAGCAGCCGTTCGGGGGCAACTAATGAAAAACTGTTTTTT	CASSRSGATNEKLFF
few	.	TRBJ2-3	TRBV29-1	TGCAGCGTTGAAAGGGGACAAGATACGCAGTATTTT	CSVERGQDTQYF
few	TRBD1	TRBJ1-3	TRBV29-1	TGCAGCGTCCAGGGGGCTAACAGGGGCTCTGGAAACACCATATATTTT	CSVQGANRGSGNTIYF
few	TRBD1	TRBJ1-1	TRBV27	TGTGCCAGCAGTAACAGGGGGCTCTCGGCTTTCTTT	CASSNRGLSAFF
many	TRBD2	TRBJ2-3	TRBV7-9	TGTGCCAGCAGCTTAGATAAGCGGGGGGGCCTCACAGATACGCAGTATTTT	CASSLDKRGGLTDTQYF
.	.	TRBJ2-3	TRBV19	TGTGCCAGTAGTATGGCAGGTAGCACAGATACGCAGTATTTT	CASSMAGSTDTQYF
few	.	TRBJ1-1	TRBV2	TGTGCCAGCCGAGAGATGTGGGGAACTAATGGCGCTTTCTTT	CASREMWGTNGAFF
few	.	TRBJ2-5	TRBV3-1	TGTGCCAGCAGCCCCGTGGGTTACCAAGAGACCCAGTACTTC	CASSPVGYQETQYF
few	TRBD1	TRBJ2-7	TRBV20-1	TGCAGTGCTACACGTCGGGACAGGGACTCCTACGAGCAGTACTTC	CSATRRDRDSYEQYF
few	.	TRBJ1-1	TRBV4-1	TGCGCCAGCAGCCCATGGACCTCAGCTGAAGCTTTCTTT	CASSPWTSAEAFF
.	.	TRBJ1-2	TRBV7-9	TGTGCCAGCAGCCCCGCATTAGGGGGAACTGATGGCTACACCTTC	CASSPALGGTDGYTF
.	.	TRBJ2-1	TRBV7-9	TGTGCCAGCAGCTTAGAGGACAGCGAAGGGGATGAGCAGTTCTTC	CASSLEDSEGDEQFF
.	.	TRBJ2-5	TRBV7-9	TGTGCCAGCAGCGCCCGCCTAGGCGAGACCCAGTACTTC	CASSARLGETQYF
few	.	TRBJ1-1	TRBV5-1	TGCGCCAGCAAGGTGGATTCAAACACTGAAGCTTTCTTT	CASKVDSNTEAFF
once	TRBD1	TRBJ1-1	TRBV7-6	TGTGCCAGCAGCAGGGACAGGGGCATGTTCGCTGAAGCTTTCTTT	CASSRDRGMFAEAFF
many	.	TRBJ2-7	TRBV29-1	TGCAGCGTGGGCCTTAGCTCCTACGAGCAGTACTTC	CSVGLSSYEQYF
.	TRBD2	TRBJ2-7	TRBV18	TGTGCCAGCTCACCGGGGAGGGCCTACTCCTACGAGCAGTACTTC	CASSPGRAYSYEQYF
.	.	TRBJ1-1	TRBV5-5	TGTGCCAGCAGCTTGGGCGACATCCCAGCTGAAGCTTTCTTT	CASSLGDIPAEAFF
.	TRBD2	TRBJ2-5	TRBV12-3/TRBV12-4	TGTGCCAGTACTTGGACTAGCGGGGCCCAAGAGACCCAGTACTTC	CASTWTSGAQETQYF
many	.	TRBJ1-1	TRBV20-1	TGCAGTGCCCGGGACCGAATGAACACTGAAGCTTTCTTT	CSARDRMNTEAFF
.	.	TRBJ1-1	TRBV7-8	TGTGCCACCAAGGACAGTCCCATGAACACTGAAGCTTTCTTT	CATKDSPMNTEAFF
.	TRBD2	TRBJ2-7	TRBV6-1	TGTGCCAGCAGTGTGGGGGGGTTTCGATACGAGCAGTACTTC	CASSVGGFRYEQYF
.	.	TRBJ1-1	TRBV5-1	TGCGCCAGCACCTGGGGGGCGGGCCGGGGAACTGAAGCTTTCTTT	CASTWGAGRGTEAFF
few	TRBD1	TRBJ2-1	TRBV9	TGTGCCAGCAGCGCATTCTCTTCACCCATGACAGGGAGCTACAATGAGCAGTTCTTC	CASSAFSSPMTGSYNEQFF
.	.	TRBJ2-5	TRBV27	TGTGCCAGCAGTTTAGTAGGGGTAACCCAAGAGACCCAGTACTTC	CASSLVGVTQETQYF
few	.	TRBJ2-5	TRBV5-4	TGTGCCAGCAGCCTGGGCGGAGGGTCGGAGACCCAGTACTTC	CASSLGGGSETQYF
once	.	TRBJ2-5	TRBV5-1	TGCGCCAGCAGCTTGGTACGTGGTGGAGCGCCATATCAAGAGACCCAGTACTTC	CASSLVRGGAPYQETQYF
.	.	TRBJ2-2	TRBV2	TGTGCCAGCAGTGTTTGGGAGGACACCGGGGAGCTGTTTTTT	CASSVWEDTGELFF
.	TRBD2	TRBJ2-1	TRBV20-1	TGCAGTGCTAGCCTAACTAGCGGGGGCTACAATGAGCAGTTCTTC	CSASLTSGGYNEQFF
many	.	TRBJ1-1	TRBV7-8	TGTGCCAGCAGCTTAGCTGGCCTGAACACTGAAGCTTTCTTT	CASSLAGLNTEAFF
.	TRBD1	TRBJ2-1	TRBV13	TGTGCCAGCAGCTCCTCCCCAACAGGGGCCTTGCCCTACAATGAGCGTTTCTTC	CASSSSPTGALPYNERFF
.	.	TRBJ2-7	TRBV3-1	TGTGCCAGCAGCCAATTTTATACAGGCTACGAGCAGTACTTC	CASSQFYTGYEQYF